What follows are 29 T cell receptor beta chains derived from one specimen sequenced in a study of T cell responses to AZD1222 COVID-19 vaccine. Using immunoSEQ multiplex PCR, the repertoire was profiled, and TCRdb retains in-frame clones only, with some absent. Of 70,000 to 85,000 clones listed, roughly 85% are singletons. The specimen was peripheral blood, collected 28 days after the second AZD1222 dose. The receptors shown here come from an adult who received the AZD1222 COVID-19 vaccine.

The V call is TRBV5-1, the J call TRBJ1-5, with 8 positions matching TRBD1. V trimming: 0 bases; J trimming: 6 bases; junction bases outside the gene matches: 5. Germline CDR1 is SGHRS and CDR2 is YFSETQ. The length of the CDR3 is 15 residues. CDR3 sequence reads: CASSLGTGQVQPQHF. In DNA, the CDR3 is TGCGCCAGCAGCTTGGGGACAGGGCAAGTTCAGCCCCAGCATTTT.

The chain uses TRBV28 and TRBJ2-2; 9 bases map to TRBD1. The trim removed 3 bases at V and 5 bases at J, leaving 4 bases unmatched. There are 15 residues in the CDR3. Germline values: CDR1 MDHEN, CDR2 SYDVKM. The CDR3 DNA is TGTGCCAGCAGTTTGGGACAGGGATGGACCGGGGAGCTGTTTTTT. Protein sequence: CASSLGQGWTGELFF.

The J gene is TRBJ2-3, the V gene TRBV4-1, with a tentative D call TRBD2 (6 bases). Per the germline V gene, CDR1 is MGHRA and CDR2 is YSYEKL. Trimming cost V 0 bases and J 2 bases, with 9 bases left between them. This CDR3 has 15 amino acids. CDR3 DNA sequence: TGCGCCAGCAGCCAAGAAGGGACTTACACAGATACGCAGTATTTT. It is translated as CASSQEGTYTDTQYF.

CDR3 region: CASSPTRGAGNQPQHF. The CDR3 nucleotides are TGTGCCAGCAGCCCGACCAGGGGTGCGGGCAATCAGCCCCAGCATTTT. The V gene is TRBV7-6, the J gene TRBJ1-5; TRBD1 is a possible D gene (6 bases). This CDR3 comprises 16 residues. The ends were cut back, 5 bases at V and 2 bases at J, with 16 bases in the middle. Germline V gene data show CDR1 as SGHVS and CDR2 as FNYEAQ.

This chain uses TRBV4-2 with TRBJ2-7, with TRBD2 as a possible D gene (5 bases). Germline values: CDR1 LGHNA, CDR2 YNFKEQ. V lost 4 bases and J 0 bases, leaving 19 bases between the germline ends. The CDR3 covers 17 residues. The CDR3 spells CASSRLSGGPSSYEQYF. CDR3 DNA: TGTGCCAGCAGCCGGCTTAGTGGCGGGCCAAGCTCCTACGAGCAGTACTTC.

V usage is TRBV24-1 and J usage is TRBJ1-2; D possibly corresponds to TRBD1 (6 bases). The CDR3 is made up of 19 amino acids. CDR1 is KGHDR, CDR2 SFDVKD, per germline. The germline V and J ends were trimmed by 0 bases and 0 bases, with 19 bases remaining between them. CDR3 DNA: TGTGCCACCAGTGATTTGCCGGAGGGCGGGGGCCTTCCTAACTATGGCTACACCTTC. Translated: CATSDLPEGGGLPNYGYTF.

In its sample, this clone was seen once. V usage is TRBV7-8 and J usage is TRBJ2-7; TRBD2 matches at 7 bases. Unmatched junction bases numbered 6, after V lost 0 bases and J lost 4 bases. This CDR3 region has 15 residues. Germline lookup yields CDR1 SGHVS and CDR2 FQNEAQ. DNA of the CDR3: TGTGCCAGCAGCTTAGCGCCCGGACTAGTTTACGAGCAGTACTTC. Its translation: CASSLAPGLVYEQYF.

This chain joins TRBV5-1 and TRBJ1-1; the match to TRBD1 covers 8 bases. The V gene end was trimmed by 1 base and the J gene end by 1 base; junction bases not matched to a gene: 3. Per germline, CDR1 SGHRS and CDR2 YFSETQ. This CDR3 has 15 amino acids. In nucleotides, the CDR3 is TGCGCCAGCAGCTTGTTCCAGGGGGCGAACACTGAAGCTTTCTTT. Encoded protein: CASSLFQGANTEAFF.

The J gene is TRBJ2-3, the V gene TRBV7-2; 10 bases match TRBD2. J gave up 5 bases and V 1 base, and 6 bases lay outside the gene matches. CDR1 and CDR2 (germline): SGHTA, FQGNSA. The CDR3 contains 16 residues. The CDR3: CASSLVPSGSVDTQYF. In DNA, the CDR3 is TGTGCCAGCAGCTTAGTGCCTAGCGGGAGCGTAGATACGCAGTATTTT.

The chain's CDR3 is CASRPGLAGGLAKNIQYF. The DNA for the CDR3 is TGCGCCAGCAGACCCGGACTAGCGGGAGGGCTAGCCAAAAACATTCAGTACTTC. The V call is TRBV10-1, the J call TRBJ2-4; TRBD2 agrees at 15 bases. After removal of 6 bases from V and 0 bases from J, the junction contained 6 bases not matched to a gene. CDR3 length: 18 amino acids. Germline V gene sequence: CDR1 WNHNN, CDR2 SYGVQD (reference sequence).

The chain joins TRBV5-1 to TRBJ2-7; maybe TRBD1 (5 bases). V dropped 4 bases and J dropped 2 bases, with 19 bases sitting between them. The CDR3 length is 16 residues. Germline CDR1 SGHRS, CDR2 YFSETQ. Here the CDR3 reads CASSPAGQAGTYEQYF. For the CDR3, the DNA is TGCGCCAGCAGCCCGGCCGGGCAGGCAGGGACCTACGAGCAGTACTTC.

The V gene is TRBV19, the J gene TRBJ2-7; D may be TRBD2 (6 bases). Trimming removed 1 base from V and 4 bases from J, with 11 bases in between. From germline, CDR1 is LNHDA and CDR2 SQIVND (reference sequence). This CDR3 has 14 amino acids. The CDR3 nucleotides read TGTGCCAGTAGTATAGTCGGGAGACCTTACGAGCAGTACTTC. Translated: CASSIVGRPYEQYF.

This chain connects TRBV7-2 to TRBJ2-2, with D tentatively TRBD1 or TRBD2 (5 bases each). The length of the CDR3 is 13 residues. Trimming left V 5 bases short and J 6 bases short, with 10 bases between. CDR1 SGHTA and CDR2 FQGNSA come from the germline V gene. CDR3 in amino acids: CASSPGPAGELFF. DNA for the CDR3: TGTGCCAGCAGCCCGGGACCGGCCGGGGAGCTGTTTTTT.

This sequence joins TRBV19 and TRBJ2-3; perhaps D is TRBD1 or TRBD2 (6 bases each). This CDR3 has 14 amino acids. Germline V gives CDR1 LNHDA, CDR2 SQIVND (reference sequence). V was shortened by 10 bases and J by 1 base, with 15 bases between the two germline ends. The CDR3 is CATRDGGGTDTQYF. The CDR3 nucleotides are TGTGCCACGCGGGACGGGGGCGGCACAGATACGCAGTATTTT. The full variable domain, with the rest looked up from reference TRBV19 and TRBJ2-3, is DGGITQSPKYLFRKEGQNVTLSCEQNLNHDAMYWYRQDPGQGLRLIYYSQIVNDFQKGDIAEGYSVSREKKESFPLTVTSAQKNPTAFYLCATRDGGGTDTQYFGPGTRLTVL.

This chain links TRBV19 with TRBJ2-7; TRBD2 is a possible D gene (5 bases). Germline V CDR1 and CDR2: LNHDA, SQIVND (reference sequence). This CDR3 is built from 15 residues. Trimming removed 3 bases at V and 6 bases at J, with 18 bases between. In DNA form, the CDR3 reads TGTGCCAGTAGTATCCGGGCTCGTGGGGAGCGCGAGCAGTACTTC. As protein: CASSIRARGEREQYF. The full variable domain, rest sourced from reference TRBV19 and TRBJ2-7, is DGGITQSPKYLFRKEGQNVTLSCEQNLNHDAMYWYRQDPGQGLRLIYYSQIVNDFQKGDIAEGYSVSREKKESFPLTVTSAQKNPTAFYLCASSIRARGEREQYFGPGTRLTVT.

The rearrangement joins TRBV18 to TRBJ2-1; maybe TRBD1 (5 bases). The germline CDR1 and CDR2 sequences are KGHSH and LQKENI. V lost 4 bases to trimming and J lost 6 bases, with 16 bases between them. The CDR3 is 15 residues long. The CDR3 nucleotides are TGTGCCAGCTCACTCCGTCAGGGCGTTATCAATGAGCAGTTCTTC. Amino acid sequence: CASSLRQGVINEQFF.

The rearrangement links TRBV3-1 (or the pseudogene TRBV3-2) to TRBJ1-6; a possible D gene is TRBD1 (6 bases). The CDR3 consists of 15 residues. V was shortened by 1 base and J by 9 bases, with 13 bases between the two germline ends. The germline CDR1 and CDR2 sequences are LGHDT and YNNKEL (reference sequence). The CDR3 DNA reads as TGTGCCAGCAGCCAAGTGGGACACGCTTTTTCACCCCTCCACTTT. This sequence encodes CASSQVGHAFSPLHF.

V is TRBV30 and J is TRBJ1-6; TRBD1 aligns across 8 bases. J gave up 13 bases and V 4 bases, and 9 bases lay outside the gene matches. The length of the CDR3 is 13 residues. From germline, CDR1 is GTSNPN and CDR2 SVGIG (reference sequence). CDR3 residues: CAWTADRGAPLHF. CDR3 nucleotide sequence: TGTGCCTGGACCGCAGACAGGGGTGCTCCCCTCCACTTT.

This clone was counted a single time. The chain has TRBV6-5 and TRBJ2-1; D is perhaps TRBD1 (5 bases). V lost 2 bases to trimming and J lost 2 bases, with 10 bases between them. The CDR3 is 15 amino acids. CDR1 is MNHEY, CDR2 SVGAGI, per germline. The CDR3 loop reads CASSYDGATYNEQFF. The CDR3 region has the DNA TGTGCCAGCAGTTACGATGGGGCCACCTACAATGAGCAGTTCTTC.

This clone was seen once. The chain joins TRBV29-1 to TRBJ2-5; 9 nucleotides match TRBD1. Germline V gives CDR1 SQVTM, CDR2 ANQGSEA. Trimming removed 6 bases from V and 4 bases from J; junction bases left unmatched: 9. The CDR3 runs 14 residues. CDR3 residues: CSVGRQGVTETQYF. The DNA of the CDR3 is TGCAGCGTCGGGAGACAGGGGGTAACAGAGACCCAGTACTTC. The whole variable domain, remainder taken from reference TRBV29-1 and TRBJ2-5, is SAVISQKPSRDICQRGTSLTIQCQVDSQVTMMFWYRQQPGQSLTLIATANQGSEATYESGFVIDKFPISRPNLTFSTLTVSNMSPEDSSIYLCSVGRQGVTETQYFGPGTRLLVL.

This clone qualifies as medium-sized (0.01 to 0.1%). The V and J genes are TRBV2 and TRBJ1-5, with 7 positions matching TRBD1. This CDR3 spans 15 amino acids. J gave up 3 bases and V 5 bases, and 7 bases lay outside the gene matches. The V gene's germline CDR1 is SNHLY and CDR2 FYNNEI. CDR3 coding DNA: TGTGCCAGCAGTAAACTACAGGGGCTCAATCAGCCCCAGCATTTT. Protein sequence: CASSKLQGLNQPQHF.

Concerning this clone: One junction end does not reproduce the germline sequence, and a read error may be involved. The chain combines TRBV19 with TRBJ2-2; 7 nucleotides align to TRBD1. Germline assignment: CDR1 LNHDA and CDR2 SQIVND (reference sequence). CDR3 length: 14 amino acids. The CDR3 sequence is CASMGQQNTGELFF. The CDR3 DNA is TGTGCTAGTATGGGACAGCAAAACACCGGGGAGCTGTTTTTT.

This clone was picked up one time. This sequence joins TRBV15 and TRBJ2-2; 7 bases line up with TRBD1. CDR3 size: 15 residues. The germline V gene encodes CDR1 LNHNV and CDR2 YYDKDF (reference sequence). J was trimmed by 3 bases and V by 3 bases; bases with no gene match: 4. CDR3 bases: TGTGCCACCAGCAGGATTGACAGGGACACCGGGGAGCTGTTTTTT. It specifies CATSRIDRDTGELFF.

This sequence joins TRBV28 and TRBJ1-5; D may be TRBD1 (6 bases). V lost 6 bases to trimming and J lost 2 bases, with 26 bases between them. This CDR3 has 19 residues. Germline V gene data show CDR1 as MDHEN and CDR2 as SYDVKM. CDR3 nucleotide sequence: TGTGCCAGCAGACCGACGTGGGGCGGGGGGCGGTTTGGCAATCAGCCCCAGCATTTT. Translated: CASRPTWGGGRFGNQPQHF.

Within the sample, this clone is medium-sized. The chain recombines TRBV4-1 with TRBJ2-1, with 10 nucleotides matching TRBD2. The CDR3 is made up of 17 amino acids. V was clipped by 4 bases and J by 0 bases; unmatched bases: 6. Germline loops: CDR1 MGHRA, CDR2 YSYEKL. CDR3 sequence: CASSPPSSGSSYNEQFF. CDR3 DNA sequence: TGCGCCAGCAGCCCCCCGTCTAGCGGGAGCTCCTACAATGAGCAGTTCTTC.

CDR3 sequence: CASSYDYSGRDSAEQFF. The CDR3 region has the DNA TGTGCCAGCAGTTACGATTATAGCGGGAGAGATAGTGCTGAGCAGTTCTTC. The chain employs TRBV6-2 or TRBV6-3 and TRBJ2-1; 9 bases are a match to TRBD2. V lost 2 bases, J lost 9 bases, and 14 bases stayed unmatched. The CDR3 spans 17 residues. CDR1 and CDR2 from the germline V gene are MNHEY and SVGEGT.

CDR3 DNA: TGCGCCAGCAATGTTTTACAGCCCACAGATACGCAGTATTTT. It encodes CASNVLQPTDTQYF. The J gene is TRBJ2-3, the V gene TRBV5-1; no definite D call. Looked up from germline, CDR1 is SGHRS and CDR2 is YFSETQ. The V and J ends lost 6 bases and 2 bases respectively, with 13 bases between them. CDR3 length equals 14 residues.

The chain couples TRBV11-2 to TRBJ2-3, with TRBD2 identical over 7 bases. Trimming removed 1 base from V and 2 bases from J; junction bases left unmatched: 3. The germline CDR1 and CDR2 sequences are SGHAT and FQNNGV. The CDR3 runs to 15 residues. CDR3 nucleotides: TGTGCCAGCAGCTTAGTTCGGGACTACACAGATACGCAGTATTTT. It yields the protein CASSLVRDYTDTQYF.

This clone was seen a single time. V is TRBV5-4 and J is TRBJ1-6; D perhaps matches TRBD1 (6 bases). V gave up 2 bases and J gave up 9 bases, with 9 bases separating them. This CDR3 is 13 amino acids long. CDR1 and CDR2 from the germline V gene are SGHNT and YYREEE (reference sequence). The CDR3: CASSLQGGSPLHF. As DNA, the CDR3 is TGTGCCAGCAGCTTACAGGGCGGTTCACCCCTCCACTTT.